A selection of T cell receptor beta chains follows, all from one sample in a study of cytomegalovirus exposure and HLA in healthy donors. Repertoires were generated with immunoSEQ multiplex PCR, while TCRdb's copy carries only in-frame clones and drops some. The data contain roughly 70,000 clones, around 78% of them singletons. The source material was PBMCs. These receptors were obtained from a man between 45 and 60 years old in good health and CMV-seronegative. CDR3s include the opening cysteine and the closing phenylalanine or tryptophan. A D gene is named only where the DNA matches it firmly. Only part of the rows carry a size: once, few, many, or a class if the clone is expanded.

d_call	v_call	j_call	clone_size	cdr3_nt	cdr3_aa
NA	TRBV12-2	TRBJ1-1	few	TGTGCAAGTCGCCCCAAATCCAAGGAGGGGATACCTGAAGCTTTCTTT	CASRPKSKEGIPEAFF
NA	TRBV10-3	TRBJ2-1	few	TGTGCCATCAGTCCGCTACCGAGCTCCTACAATGAGCAGTTCTTC	CAISPLPSSYNEQFF
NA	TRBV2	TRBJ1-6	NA	TGTGCCAGCAGTGAAGGAGAGCGATATTCACCCCTCCACTTT	CASSEGERYSPLHF
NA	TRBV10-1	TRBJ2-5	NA	TGCGCCAGCAGTCGAGGGCAAGAGACCCAGTACTTC	CASSRGQETQYF
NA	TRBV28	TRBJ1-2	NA	TGTGCCAGCAGTGCCGGCCCGTGGACAACAGCACTAGGCTACACCTTC	CASSAGPWTTALGYTF
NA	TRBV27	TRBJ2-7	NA	TGTGCCAGCAGTTTACTCTTCCGGGATAGCTACGAGCAGTACTTC	CASSLLFRDSYEQYF
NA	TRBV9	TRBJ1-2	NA	TGTGCCAGCAGCGTAGCTTCATGGGCGGGGAGCGGCTACACCTTC	CASSVASWAGSGYTF
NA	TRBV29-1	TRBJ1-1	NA	TGCAGCGGGACAAAAACAGACAACACTGAAGCTTTCTTT	CSGTKTDNTEAFF
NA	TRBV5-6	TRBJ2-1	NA	TGTGCCAGCAGCTTGGAACGGAGGAGCTCCTACAATGAGCAGTTCTTC	CASSLERRSSYNEQFF
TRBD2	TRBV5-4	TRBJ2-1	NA	TGTGCCAGCAGCTTAACTAGCGGGTCTTACAATGAGCAGTTCTTC	CASSLTSGSYNEQFF
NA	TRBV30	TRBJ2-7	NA	TGTGCCTGGAGTGTCGCCAGGAACCACGAGCAGTACTTC	CAWSVARNHEQYF
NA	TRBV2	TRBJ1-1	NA	TGTGCCAGCACCCAGGACACTGAAGCTTTCTTT	CASTQDTEAFF
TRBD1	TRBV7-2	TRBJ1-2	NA	TGTGCCAGCAGCCCGGGACAGGGATATTCCTATGGCTACACCTTC	CASSPGQGYSYGYTF
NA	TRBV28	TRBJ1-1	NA	TGTGCCAGCAGTTTATCCTTAACTGAAGCTTTCTTT	CASSLSLTEAFF
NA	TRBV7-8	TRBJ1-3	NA	TGTGCCAGCAGCGCGACAGATACTGGAAACACCATATATTTT	CASSATDTGNTIYF
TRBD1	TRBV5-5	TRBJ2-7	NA	TGTGCCAGCAGCCGCCCGGGACAGGGGATTTACGAGCAGTACTTC	CASSRPGQGIYEQYF
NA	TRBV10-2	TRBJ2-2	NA	TGCGCCAGCAGACCCGGGACACTCACCGGGGAGCTGTTTTTT	CASRPGTLTGELFF
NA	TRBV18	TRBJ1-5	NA	TGTGCCAGCTCACACGAACGGGGTCAGCCCCAGCATTTT	CASSHERGQPQHF